The 25 T cell receptor beta chains listed next were all sequenced from one sample in a study of T-cell memory formation after mild COVID-19. TCRdb itself ran the 5' RACE reads through MiXCR, one entry per CDR3 protein. This table has under 200,000 distinct CDR3 sequences, 30% to 35% appearing once. Material for sequencing was PBMCs or a T cell subset sorted from them (not recorded which). Every receptor here comes from an adult woman who had mild COVID-19 (a few samples of this study predate the infection). Cell type and time point are not known.

The genes are TRBV7-3 and TRBJ2-7; 9 nucleotides match TRBD1. The CDR3 is 17 residues long. The germline V gene encodes CDR1 SGHTA and CDR2 FQGTGA. After removal of 5 bases from V and 1 base from J, the junction contained 12 bases not matched to a gene. CDR3 coding DNA: TGTGCCAGCAGCCTAAGTGGGACAGGGACTTCTTCCTACGAGCAGTACTTC. Protein: CASSLSGTGTSSYEQYF.

This clonotype turned up a few times. The chain is built from TRBV5-1 and TRBJ2-3; 13 bases agree with TRBD2. Germline lookup yields CDR1 SGHRS and CDR2 YFSETQ. After removal of 4 bases from V and 1 base from J, the junction contained 12 bases not matched to a gene. This CDR3 is 19 amino acids long. The CDR3 DNA follows: TGCGCCAGCAGCCAAAGACTAGCGGGGGGCCTCTCGGGCACAGATACGCAGTATTTT. Protein product: CASSQRLAGGLSGTDTQYF.

The chain recombines TRBV10-3 with TRBJ2-5; D is uncertain. Germline CDR1 is ENHRY and CDR2 is SYGVKD. The CDR3 extends over 15 amino acids. Trimming took 4 bases from V and 6 from J, leaving 18 bases between them. CDR3 residues: CAISASVRSSKTQYF. For the CDR3, the DNA is TGTGCCATCAGTGCGTCGGTCAGGTCGTCTAAGACCCAGTACTTC.

The chain employs TRBV4-2 and TRBJ2-3; tentative D call: TRBD2 (6 bases). V dropped 2 bases and J dropped 4 bases, with 7 bases sitting between them. The CDR3 has 13 amino acids. The germline V gene encodes CDR1 LGHNA and CDR2 YNFKEQ. The CDR3 sequence: CASSQLASDTQYF. As DNA, the CDR3 is TGTGCCAGCAGCCAACTAGCGTCAGATACGCAGTATTTT.

The V and J genes are TRBV24-1 and TRBJ2-6; 9 bases are a match to TRBD1. The CDR3 is 19 residues long. CDR1 is KGHDR, CDR2 SFDVKD, per germline. The trim removed 4 bases at V and 0 bases at J, leaving 9 bases unmatched. The CDR3 sequence is CATSDRPGQGSSGANVLTF. In DNA, the CDR3 is TGTGCCACCAGTGACCGACCGGGACAGGGAAGCTCTGGGGCCAACGTCCTGACTTTC.

This clonotype has a handful of counts. V gene TRBV20-1 combines with J gene TRBJ1-1, with D possibly being TRBD1 (5 bases). This CDR3 is 12 amino acids long. V was clipped by 5 bases and J by 5 bases, with 12 bases between them. The germline V gene has CDR1 DFQATT and CDR2 SNEGSKA (reference sequence). The CDR3: CSADHGGTEAFF. Written as DNA, the CDR3 is TGCAGTGCTGACCACGGGGGGACTGAAGCTTTCTTT.

V is TRBV9 and J is TRBJ2-7; TRBD2 matches 7 bases. The CDR3 loop spans 13 amino acids. From germline, CDR1 is SGDLS and CDR2 YYNGEE. Losses at the gene ends were 7 bases for V and 3 bases for J; bases not matched to a gene: 7. The CDR3 reads CASSPGTNYEQYF. The CDR3 DNA reads TGTGCCAGCTCTCCCGGGACTAACTACGAGCAGTACTTC.

This chain links TRBV4-1 with TRBJ2-7; maybe TRBD1 (6 bases). The V gene lost 4 bases and the J gene lost 4 bases, with 17 bases spanning the gap. Germline V CDR1 and CDR2: MGHRA, YSYEKL. This CDR3 has 15 amino acids. In nucleotides, the CDR3 is TGCGCCAGCAGCCCAGTAGAACAGGGTTCGTACGAGCAGTACTTC. Protein sequence: CASSPVEQGSYEQYF.

The chain joins TRBV24-1 to TRBJ2-3, with unresolved D. The CDR3 has 16 amino acids. The V end was cut by 4 bases, the J end by 9 bases, with 22 bases between. The germline gives CDR1 KGHDR, CDR2 SFDVKD. CDR3 coding DNA: TGTGCCACCAGTGACCCCGTGGCAGCCGCTCAGATGACGCAGTATTTT. Its translation is CATSDPVAAAQMTQYF.

The chain combines TRBV7-8 with TRBJ2-1; 10 bases line up with TRBD2. Germline V gene sequence: CDR1 SGHVS, CDR2 FQNEAQ. V was clipped by 4 bases and J by 7 bases; unmatched bases: 7. The CDR3 sequence is 15 residues long. In DNA, the CDR3 is TGTGCCAGCAGCTCCCTAGCGGGAGATTTGAATGAGCAGTTCTTC. Its protein product is CASSSLAGDLNEQFF.

This clonotype was recorded at least ten times. The chain combines TRBV7-3 with TRBJ2-2; D call uncertain. The V gene lost 6 bases and the J gene lost 3 bases, with 5 bases spanning the gap. CDR1 and CDR2 (germline): SGHTA, FQGTGA. The CDR3 totals 12 residues. CDR3: CASSSDTGELFF. In DNA form, the CDR3 reads TGTGCCAGCAGTTCCGACACCGGGGAGCTGTTTTTT.

The rearrangement uses TRBV25-1 and TRBJ1-1, with a weak D call TRBD1 (6 bases). Germline-derived CDR1 and CDR2 are MGHDK and SYGVNS. The CDR3 covers 16 residues. V shed 1 base and J shed 8 bases, with 20 bases lying between them. CDR3 bases: TGTGCCAGCAGTGAATCAGGGGTCCTACCAGCAACCGAAGCTTTCTTT. Encoded protein: CASSESGVLPATEAFF.

The table lists this clonotype with a few counts. The chain uses TRBV24-1 and TRBJ2-3, with TRBD2 matching 13 bases. Per germline, CDR1 KGHDR and CDR2 SFDVKD. V trimming: 3 bases; J trimming: 2 bases; junction bases outside the gene matches: 7. There are 18 residues in the CDR3. This CDR3 is CATSDPGTSGAYTDTQYF. CDR3 bases: TGTGCCACCAGTGATCCCGGGACTAGCGGGGCCTACACAGATACGCAGTATTTT.

The rearrangement links TRBV12-3 or TRBV12-4 to TRBJ1-1, with a weak D call TRBD1 (6 bases). V lost 7 bases and J 5 bases, leaving 17 bases between the germline ends. The CDR3 sequence is 14 residues long. CDR3 DNA: TGTGCCAGCACCACCGGGGGGCCGCGGACTGAAGCTTTCTTT. Translating it yields CASTTGGPRTEAFF.

The J gene is TRBJ2-1, the V gene TRBV4-1; unclear D gene. CDR3 length equals 13 residues. Germline V gene lookup returns CDR1 MGHRA and CDR2 YSYEKL. Trimming shortened V by 0 bases and J by 5 bases, and 5 bases separated the two germline ends. The CDR3 DNA reads as TGCGCCAGCAGCCAAGATCGGGACAATGAGCAGTTCTTC. It yields the protein CASSQDRDNEQFF.

This clonotype came up many times. The rearrangement links TRBV7-2 to TRBJ2-1, with D perhaps matching TRBD1 (5 bases). Trimming pared 7 bases from V and 4 bases from J, leaving 14 bases between. Germline CDR1 and CDR2: SGHTA and FQGNSA. This CDR3 region has 14 residues. The CDR3 DNA reads as TGTGCCAGCACCTCCCCTGGGGCTTACAATGAGCAGTTCTTC. Amino acids: CASTSPGAYNEQFF. Full variable domain (remainder filled in from reference TRBV7-2 and TRBJ2-1): GAGVSQSPSNKVTEKGKDVELRCDPISGHTALYWYRQSLGQGLEFLIYFQGNSAPDKSGLPSDRFSAERTGGSVSTLTIQRTQQEDSAVYLCASTSPGAYNEQFFGPGTRLTVL.

This clonotype appeared once. As the CDR3 is not closed by the conserved phenylalanine or tryptophan, this likely results from a read error. The chain joins TRBV6-2 or TRBV6-3 to TRBJ2-5, with 7 bases aligning to TRBD2. Losses at the gene ends were 0 bases for V and 2 bases for J; bases not matched to a gene: 12. This CDR3 has 18 residues. Germline-derived CDR1 and CDR2 are MNHEY and SVGEGT. The CDR3 is CASSYSLGGGSRQETQYY. CDR3 nucleotides: TGTGCCAGCAGTTACTCCCTCGGAGGCGGGAGTAGGCAAGAGACCCAGTACTAC.

In this sample, this clonotype turned up a few times. The rearrangement links TRBV12-3 or TRBV12-4 to TRBJ1-2; 8 bases map to TRBD1. CDR3 size: 16 residues. The V gene end was trimmed by 5 bases and the J gene end by 2 bases; junction bases not matched to a gene: 10. The chain's CDR3 is CASSRFTGGENYGYTF. The CDR3 DNA follows: TGTGCCAGCAGTCGGTTTACAGGGGGAGAAAACTATGGCTACACCTTC.

This clonotype was recorded many times. V gene TRBV3-1 combines with J gene TRBJ2-5; D gene uncertain. Trimming removed 3 bases from V and 4 bases from J, with 12 bases in between. Germline V gives CDR1 LGHDT, CDR2 YNNKEL (reference sequence). This CDR3 has 14 amino acids. The CDR3 nucleotides read TGTGCCAGCAGCCACGAAGGTAAAAGAGAGACCCAGTACTTC. Protein product: CASSHEGKRETQYF.

V usage is TRBV27 and J usage is TRBJ1-1; D uncertain. The CDR3 runs 13 residues. V dropped 5 bases and J dropped 5 bases, with 12 bases sitting between them. The germline V gene encodes CDR1 MNHEY and CDR2 SMNVEV (reference sequence). The CDR3 reads CASSTTVGTEAFF. CDR3 nucleotide sequence: TGTGCCAGCAGTACTACAGTGGGAACTGAAGCTTTCTTT.

This chain connects TRBV20-1 to TRBJ2-5; D is ambiguous. V shed 6 bases and J shed 1 base, with 9 bases lying between them. The CDR3 is 12 amino acids. The germline V gene encodes CDR1 DFQATT and CDR2 SNEGSKA (reference sequence). In DNA, the CDR3 is TGCAGTGCAGCTATGACCCAAGAGACCCAGTACTTC. Translation: CSAAMTQETQYF.

This sequence joins TRBV9 and TRBJ2-2, with D perhaps TRBD2 (6 bases). The V and J ends lost 6 bases and 6 bases respectively, with 15 bases between them. CDR1 and CDR2 (germline): SGDLS, YYNGEE. The CDR3 loop spans 14 amino acids. The CDR3: CASKSGVVPGELFF. DNA for the CDR3: TGTGCCAGCAAGTCGGGGGTCGTACCCGGGGAGCTGTTTTTT.

V usage is TRBV12-3 or TRBV12-4 and J usage is TRBJ2-1; TRBD2 agrees at 7 bases. CDR3 length: 14 residues. V dropped 5 bases and J dropped 10; count of bases not matched to a gene: 11. The CDR3 nucleotides are TGTGCCAGCAGTCCCTCCCCTCCCGGGAGGGAGCAGTTCTTC. Translating it yields CASSPSPPGREQFF.

As to this clonotype: This may stem from a read error, because a much larger clone lies one nucleotide away. The chain combines TRBV11-2 with TRBJ2-1, with 10 bases aligning to TRBD2. This CDR3 has 16 residues. Germline CDR1 is SGHAT and CDR2 is FQNNGV. The CDR3 DNA reads as TGTGCCAGAAGCTCATTGGGGACTAGCGATCGCAATGAGCAGTTCTTC. Translating gives CARSSLGTSDRNEQFF.

This clonotype has just a few counts. V gene TRBV11-1 combines with J gene TRBJ2-5, with D perhaps given as TRBD1 or TRBD2 (5 bases each). Germline V gives CDR1 SGHAT, CDR2 FQDESV (reference sequence). The CDR3 runs 14 residues. The V and J ends lost 3 bases and 3 bases respectively, with 11 bases between them. The CDR3 loop reads CASSFSGTEETQYF. The CDR3 DNA follows: TGTGCCAGCAGCTTTTCCGGGACCGAAGAGACCCAGTACTTC.